The 15 T cell receptor beta chains below were found in one sample sequenced in a study of regulatory T cells in long-lasting Graves disease. The sample's time point: newly diagnosed GD, antithyroid drugs for less than 3 months. PBMC RNA served as the TCR library source. Investigators prepared the TCR beta libraries by applying iRepertoire HTBI primers and Arm-PCR of CDR3 regions. One entry per CDR3 protein results from TCRdb running MiXCR on the multiplex PCR reads. This table holds 420,000 or so distinct CDR3 sequences, roughly 15% found once. These data were also reused for a study on T cells in Graves' hyperthyroidism and ophthalmopathy.

This specimen was peripheral blood mononuclear cells (PBMCs), taken at new diagnosis, from a patient treated with antithyroid drugs. The receptors derive from a young woman with Graves disease.

The genes are TRBV29-1 and TRBJ2-7; D perhaps matches TRBD2 (6 bases). The CDR3 loop spans 14 amino acids. The ends were cut back, 8 bases at V and 2 bases at J, with 19 bases in the middle. The V gene's germline CDR1 is SQVTM and CDR2 ANQGSEA. CDR3 residues: CSYVGGNPPYEQYF. CDR3 sequence (DNA): TGCAGCTACGTCGGCGGGAACCCGCCCTACGAGCAGTACTTC.

This clonotype was recorded at least ten times. This chain joins TRBV11-3 and TRBJ2-7; unclear D gene. There are 13 residues in the CDR3. CDR1 and CDR2 from the germline V gene are SGHNT and YENEEA. The V and J ends lost 5 bases and 1 base respectively, with 9 bases between them. CDR3 DNA: TGTGCCAGCAGCGATAGCATTTCCTACGAGCAGTACTTC. This sequence encodes CASSDSISYEQYF.

Turning to this clonotype: A much larger clone differs by one base, so this may be a read error. The chain combines TRBV24-1 with TRBJ2-2; 10 bases match TRBD1. V dropped 6 bases and J dropped 3; count of bases not matched to a gene: 9. Germline values: CDR1 KGHDR, CDR2 SFDVKD. This CDR3 contains 17 residues. The DNA for the CDR3 is TGTGCCACCAGTCCGGTTCTCGGACAGGGGGACACCGGGGAGCTGTTTTTT. Protein sequence: CATSPVLGQGDTGELFF.

The chain has TRBV7-9 and TRBJ2-7, with a weak D call TRBD1 (5 bases). V lost 3 bases to trimming and J lost 5 bases, with 17 bases between them. The CDR3 has 15 residues. The germline gives CDR1 SEHNR, CDR2 FQNEAQ (reference sequence). As DNA, the CDR3 is TGTGCCAGCAGCTTCCTGGACAAAGCTCCCCACGAGCAGTACTTC. This gives the protein CASSFLDKAPHEQYF.

This clonotype has at least ten counts. The chain is built from TRBV29-1 and TRBJ1-2, with D unresolved. CDR3 length: 12 residues. V shed 3 bases and J shed 5 bases, with 10 bases lying between them. Germline V gene lookup returns CDR1 SQVTM and CDR2 ANQGSEA. The DNA for the CDR3 is TGCAGCGTTGACGGCACCTCTTATGGCTACACCTTC. Translation: CSVDGTSYGYTF.

The table lists this clonotype with many counts. V is TRBV24-1 and J is TRBJ2-3, with D perhaps matching TRBD1 or TRBD2 (5 bases each). In germline, CDR1 is KGHDR, CDR2 SFDVKD. V lost 0 bases, J lost 2 bases, and 20 bases lay in between. CDR3 length equals 19 residues. The chain's CDR3 is CATSDLRGVGTEITDTQYF. In DNA, the CDR3 is TGTGCCACCAGTGATTTGCGAGGGGTGGGGACGGAAATCACAGATACGCAGTATTTT.

This clonotype was recorded many times. The rearrangement links TRBV10-3 to TRBJ2-7, with 10 bases matching TRBD1. Losses at the gene ends were 11 bases for V and 4 bases for J; bases not matched to a gene: 5. The CDR3 has 12 residues. Per the germline V gene, CDR1 is ENHRY and CDR2 is SYGVKD. Written as DNA, the CDR3 is TGTGCCGGCGGGACAGGGGATTACGAGCAGTACTTC. Its translation is CAGGTGDYEQYF.

This clonotype was recorded a few times. Relative to the germline gene, one junction end is altered; a read error may explain this. The V gene is TRBV11-2, the J gene TRBJ2-7; 8 bases fit TRBD2. The CDR3 extends over 13 amino acids. Germline V lookup: CDR1 SGHAT, CDR2 FQNNGV. In nucleotides, the CDR3 is TGTGCCAGTACTATCCGGACTAGCTACGGGCAGTACTTC. Amino acid sequence: CASTIRTSYGQYF.

In regard to this clonotype: Since a much larger clone is just one base distant, this may be a read error. The chain has TRBV11-2 and TRBJ1-2, with D hard to call. Germline values: CDR1 SGHAT, CDR2 FQNNGV. With 2 bases removed from V and 3 bases from J, the gap between germline ends came to 10 bases. The CDR3 loop spans 14 amino acids. Here the CDR3 reads CASSLSHQDYGYTF. The CDR3 region has the DNA TGTGCCAGCAGCTTATCACACCAAGACTATGGCTACACCTTC.

V gene TRBV12-3 or TRBV12-4 combines with J gene TRBJ2-1; TRBD2 aligns across 13 bases. Unmatched junction bases numbered 11, after V lost 1 base and J lost 8 bases. CDR3 size: 18 residues. This CDR3 reads CASSLEGLAGKSQDEQFF. The CDR3 DNA reads TGTGCCAGCAGTTTAGAGGGACTAGCGGGAAAATCACAGGATGAGCAGTTCTTC.

This clonotype has only a few counts. This chain uses TRBV11-2 with TRBJ2-1; no clear D gene. V was cut by 6 bases and J by 8 bases, with 23 bases left in between. CDR3 size: 16 residues. In germline, CDR1 is SGHAT, CDR2 FQNNGV. For the CDR3, the DNA is TGTGCCAGCAGACGGATTTTGGGGTCCTTTGGGGATGAGCAGTTCTTC. Translated: CASRRILGSFGDEQFF.

The chain employs TRBV12-3 or TRBV12-4 and TRBJ1-2, with D possibly matching TRBD1 (5 bases). V was cut by 2 bases and J by 8 bases, with 15 bases left in between. The CDR3 is 14 amino acids. Written as DNA, the CDR3 is TGTGCCAGCAGTTTAACCGCCGGGACCTCGGGCTACACCTTC. This translates into CASSLTAGTSGYTF.

This clonotype showed up many times. The chain recombines TRBV20-1 with TRBJ2-3; 10 nucleotides align to TRBD2. V was pared by 6 bases and J by 4 bases, with 7 bases of the junction left unmatched. CDR1 and CDR2 from the germline V gene are DFQATT and SNEGSKA (reference sequence). This CDR3 has 14 amino acids. CDR3 residues: CSAPAGGGPDTQYF. CDR3 sequence (DNA): TGCAGTGCCCCAGCGGGAGGGGGCCCAGATACGCAGTATTTT.

This clonotype was counted ten times or more. V and J are TRBV6-1 and TRBJ1-2; D is unresolved. In germline, CDR1 is MNHNS, CDR2 SASEGT. This CDR3 contains 11 residues. The V and J ends lost 8 bases and 2 bases respectively, with 6 bases between them. Written as DNA, the CDR3 is TGTGCCAGCGCGACGAACTATGGCTACACCTTC. Protein: CASATNYGYTF.

In regard to this clonotype: This may be a read error: a much more frequent sequence differs by one nucleotide. V and J are TRBV7-2 and TRBJ2-1; the D is unclear. The end of the DNA fits TRBJ2-5 better, so the J call may be wrong. Looked up from germline, CDR1 is SGHTA and CDR2 is FQGNSA. This CDR3 comprises 12 residues. The CDR3 DNA is TGTGCCAGCAGCTTAGTTGTGGAGACCCAGTACTTC. Amino acid sequence: CASSLVVETQYF.